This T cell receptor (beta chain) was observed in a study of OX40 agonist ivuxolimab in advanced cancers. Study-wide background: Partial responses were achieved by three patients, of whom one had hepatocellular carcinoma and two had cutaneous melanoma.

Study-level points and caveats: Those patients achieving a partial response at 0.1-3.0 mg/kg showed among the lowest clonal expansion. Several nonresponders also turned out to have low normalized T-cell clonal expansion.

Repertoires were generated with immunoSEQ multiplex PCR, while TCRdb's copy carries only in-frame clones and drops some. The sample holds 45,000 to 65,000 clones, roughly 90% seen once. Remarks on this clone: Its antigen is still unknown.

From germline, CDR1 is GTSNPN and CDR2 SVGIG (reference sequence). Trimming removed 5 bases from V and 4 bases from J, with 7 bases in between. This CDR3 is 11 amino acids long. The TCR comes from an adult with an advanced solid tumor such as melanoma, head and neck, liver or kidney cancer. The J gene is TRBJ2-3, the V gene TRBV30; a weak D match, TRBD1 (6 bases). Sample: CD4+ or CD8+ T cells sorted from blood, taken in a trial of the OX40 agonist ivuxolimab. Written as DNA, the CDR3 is TGTGCCTGGCACAGGGCAGATACGCAGTATTTT. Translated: CAWHRADTQYF. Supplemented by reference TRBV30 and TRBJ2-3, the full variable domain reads SQTIHQWPATLVQPVGSPLSLECTVEGTSNPNLYWYRQAAGRGLQLLFYSVGIGQISSEVPQNLSASRPQDRQFILSSKKLLLSDSGFYLCAWHRADTQYFGPGTRLTVL.